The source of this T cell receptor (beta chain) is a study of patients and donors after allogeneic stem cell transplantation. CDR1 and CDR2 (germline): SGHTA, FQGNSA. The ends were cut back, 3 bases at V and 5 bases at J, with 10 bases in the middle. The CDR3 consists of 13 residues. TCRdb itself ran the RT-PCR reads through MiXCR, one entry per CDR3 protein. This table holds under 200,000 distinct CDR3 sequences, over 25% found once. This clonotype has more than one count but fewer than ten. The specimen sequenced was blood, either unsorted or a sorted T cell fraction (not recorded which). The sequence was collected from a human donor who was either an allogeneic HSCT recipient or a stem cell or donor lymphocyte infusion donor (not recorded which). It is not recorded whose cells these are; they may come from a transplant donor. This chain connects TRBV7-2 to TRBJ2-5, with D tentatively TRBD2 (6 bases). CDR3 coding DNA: TGTGCCAGCAGCTTTGCGGGGCTCGAGACCCAGTACTTC. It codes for CASSFAGLETQYF. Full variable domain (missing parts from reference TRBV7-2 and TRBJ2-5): GAGVSQSPSNKVTEKGKDVELRCDPISGHTALYWYRQSLGQGLEFLIYFQGNSAPDKSGLPSDRFSAERTGGSVSTLTIQRTQQEDSAVYLCASSFAGLETQYFGPGTRLLVL.